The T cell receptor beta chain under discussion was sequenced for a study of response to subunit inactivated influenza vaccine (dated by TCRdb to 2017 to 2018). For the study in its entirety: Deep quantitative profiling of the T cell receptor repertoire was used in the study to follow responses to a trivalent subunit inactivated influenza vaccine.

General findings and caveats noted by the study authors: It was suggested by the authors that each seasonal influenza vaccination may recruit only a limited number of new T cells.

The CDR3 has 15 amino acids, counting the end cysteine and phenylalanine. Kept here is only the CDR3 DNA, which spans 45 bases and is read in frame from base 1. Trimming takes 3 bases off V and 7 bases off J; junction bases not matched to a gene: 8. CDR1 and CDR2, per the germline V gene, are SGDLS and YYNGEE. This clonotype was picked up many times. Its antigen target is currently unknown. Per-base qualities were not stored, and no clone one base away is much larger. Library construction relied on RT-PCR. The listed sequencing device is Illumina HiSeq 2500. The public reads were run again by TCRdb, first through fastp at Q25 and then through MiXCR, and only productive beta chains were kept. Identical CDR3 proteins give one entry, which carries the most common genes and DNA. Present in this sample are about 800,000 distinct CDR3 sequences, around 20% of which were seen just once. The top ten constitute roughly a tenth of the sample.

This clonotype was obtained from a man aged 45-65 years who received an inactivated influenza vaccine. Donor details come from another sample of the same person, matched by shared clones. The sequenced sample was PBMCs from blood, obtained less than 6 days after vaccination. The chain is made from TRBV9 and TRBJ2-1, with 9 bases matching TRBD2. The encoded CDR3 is CASSDSSGGRNEQFF. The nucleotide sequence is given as TGTGCCAGCAGCGACAGTAGCGGGGGTCGAAATGAGCAGTTCTTC.